This T cell receptor beta chain comes out of a study of regulatory T cells in long-lasting Graves disease. General study findings and limits: Favored usage of TRBV28, TRBJ1-2 and TRBJ2-5 was recorded in persistent disease. Shared public clonotypes totalled 2,741 in persistent patients, compared with about 930 in new patients.

Arm-PCR with iRepertoire HTBI primers amplified the CDR3 regions for these TCR beta libraries. Per the original data handling: About 62 TRBV and some 15 TRBJ segments were identified across samples. TCRdb processed the multiplex PCR reads anew with MiXCR; each CDR3 protein has one entry. The V and J calls, along with clone size, are taken from TCRdb and not from the paper's own processing. The repertoire holds 300,000 to 450,000 distinct CDR3 sequences, with about a sixth as singletons. This CDR3 has 16 amino acids. CDR1 SGHVS and CDR2 FNYEAQ come from the germline V gene. The germline V and J ends were trimmed by 1 base and 4 bases, with 14 bases remaining between them. Documented time point: newly diagnosed GD, antithyroid drugs for less than 3 months. Making the TCR library involved RNA that had been extracted from PBMCs. This clonotype has a handful of counts. The antigen is not known.

The rearrangement joins TRBV7-6 to TRBJ2-1; perhaps TRBD1 as D (7 bases). This clonotype originated in a female donor with Graves disease. The sequencing here drew on peripheral blood mononuclear cells (PBMCs), taken at new diagnosis, from a patient treated with antithyroid drugs. The CDR3: CASSLEGGTAYNEQFF. Here the CDR3 DNA reads TGTGCCAGCAGCTTAGAAGGGGGGACAGCTTACAATGAGCAGTTCTTC.